The 8 T cell receptor beta chains below all came from one sample that was sequenced in a study of T cell changes during pregnancy in multiple sclerosis. Data came from immunoSEQ multiplex PCR; TCRdb stores just in-frame clones and leaves some out. The sample holds under 35,000 clones; approximately 90% are singletons and the top ten take about 0.76%. The sample consisted of CD4+ T cells from peripheral blood mononuclear cells, taken in the first trimester of pregnancy. All receptors derive from a female donor with multiple sclerosis, enrolled in a pregnancy study.

The chain is built from TRBV7-8 and TRBJ1-2; possible D gene TRBD1, 6 bases. The V gene lost 5 bases and the J gene lost 6 bases, with 10 bases spanning the gap. Germline V gives CDR1 SGHVS, CDR2 FQNEAQ. This CDR3 contains 12 residues. The CDR3 coding sequence is TGTGCCAGCAGCCTAACAGGGCATGGCTACACCTTC. Translation: CASSLTGHGYTF.

The chain couples TRBV30 to TRBJ1-4; 9 positions match TRBD1. V was clipped by 3 bases and J by 11 bases; unmatched bases: 13. From germline, CDR1 is GTSNPN and CDR2 SVGIG (reference sequence). This CDR3 contains 15 residues. In DNA form, the CDR3 reads TGTGCCTGGAGGCCGCCGGGACAGGGAGAGAAGAAACTGTTTTTT. It is translated as CAWRPPGQGEKKLFF.

The CDR3 DNA sequence: TGTGCCAGCAGTTACTCTCGTTCAGGCACCGGGGAGCTGTTTTTT. Protein sequence: CASSYSRSGTGELFF. The chain recombines TRBV6-5 with TRBJ2-2, with unresolved D. V lost 0 bases and J lost 4, with 9 bases in between. This CDR3 comprises 15 residues. Germline CDR1 and CDR2: MNHEY and SVGAGI.

This clone has a single count. This chain joins TRBV28 and TRBJ2-4; TRBD1 matches at 8 bases. Trimming cost V 5 bases and J 0 bases; bases outside gene matches: 6. The CDR3 is 16 amino acids. Germline assignment: CDR1 MDHEN and CDR2 SYDVKM. The CDR3 loop reads CASSDRGGLAKNIQYF. DNA for the CDR3: TGTGCCAGCAGTGACAGGGGCGGACTAGCCAAAAACATTCAGTACTTC.

This rearrangement joins TRBV7-9 to TRBJ2-1, with TRBD2 matching 8 bases. Germline V gene data show CDR1 as SEHNR and CDR2 as FQNEAQ (reference sequence). The CDR3 runs to 14 residues. The V and J ends lost 4 bases and 4 bases, in that order; junction bases with no gene match: 3. The CDR3 sequence: CASSSGLAYNEQFF. The CDR3 coding sequence is TGTGCCAGCAGCTCCGGACTAGCTTACAATGAGCAGTTCTTC.

The rearrangement links TRBV5-1 to TRBJ1-1; D call uncertain. The germline V gene encodes CDR1 SGHRS and CDR2 YFSETQ. With 2 bases removed from V and 0 bases from J, the gap between germline ends came to 8 bases. The CDR3 is 14 amino acids. The CDR3 DNA follows: TGCGCCAGCAGCTTCGGTTCGATGAACACTGAAGCTTTCTTT. It encodes CASSFGSMNTEAFF.

The chain couples TRBV5-4 to TRBJ2-1; tentative D call: TRBD1 (5 bases). V lost 0 bases and J 7 bases, leaving 11 bases between the germline ends. Germline lookup yields CDR1 SGHNT and CDR2 YYREEE (reference sequence). The CDR3 is 14 amino acids. The CDR3 region has the DNA TGTGCCAGCAGCTTGGGGGCAGGGTTGAATGAGCAGTTCTTC. This codes for CASSLGAGLNEQFF.

The chain couples TRBV19 to TRBJ1-5, with 7 bases identical to TRBD1. V was pared by 7 bases and J by 9 bases, with 9 bases of the junction left unmatched. This CDR3 comprises 13 residues. The germline gives CDR1 LNHDA, CDR2 SQIVND (reference sequence). The CDR3 DNA follows: TGTGCCAGTACGGACAGGTCGGGGTGGCCCCAGCATTTT. It is translated as CASTDRSGWPQHF.